These 3 T cell receptor beta chains share one sample of origin, sequenced in a study of OX40 agonist ivuxolimab in advanced cancers. Using immunoSEQ multiplex PCR, the repertoire was profiled, and TCRdb retains in-frame clones only, with some absent. The sample carries tens of thousands of clones, roughly nine tenths recorded once. Specimen: CD4+ or CD8+ T cells sorted from blood, collected in a trial of the OX40 agonist ivuxolimab. The receptors come from an adult with an advanced solid tumor such as melanoma, head and neck, liver or kidney cancer.

The V and J genes are TRBV10-1 and TRBJ1-2, with 8 bases fitting TRBD1. The germline gives CDR1 WNHNN, CDR2 SYGVQD (reference sequence). The CDR3 loop spans 12 amino acids. V lost 6 bases and J lost 5; bases outside the gene matches: 2. For the CDR3, the DNA is TGCGCCAGCAGCCAGGGGGCATATGGCTACACCTTC. Residues: CASSQGAYGYTF.

The chain is built from TRBV2 and TRBJ1-5, with TRBD1 matching over 7 bases. The CDR3 covers 13 residues. Looked up from germline, CDR1 is SNHLY and CDR2 is FYNNEI. J gave up 7 bases and V 8 bases, and 8 bases lay outside the gene matches. The CDR3 coding sequence is TGTGCCAGCGGGGACAGAATAAACCAGCCCCAGCATTTT. Amino acids: CASGDRINQPQHF.

The V and J genes are TRBV18 and TRBJ2-7; no clear D gene. The CDR3 is 12 amino acids. Trimming took off 5 bases at V and 2 bases at J, with 7 bases between the two ends. Germline V CDR1 and CDR2: KGHSH, LQKENI. The chain's CDR3 is CASSTQAYEQYF. CDR3 nucleotides: TGTGCCAGCTCAACTCAAGCCTACGAGCAGTACTTC.